These T cell receptor beta chains were read from a single sample in a study of early stage breast cancer tumors. Sequencing used immunoSEQ multiplex PCR; TCRdb keeps in-frame clones, though not all of them. The sample lists 50,000 to 75,000 clones, roughly 80% seen once, with about 3.7% in the top ten. Sequencing was done on a sample of blood. These receptors came from a person aged 25 to 39 with breast cancer. Both conserved end residues are part of each CDR3.

>TRBJ2-2|TRBV5-1
CASTLLQQRGAGELFF
>TRBJ1-4|TRBV6-1
CASSLGQGIEKLFF
>TRBJ1-1|TRBV7-8
CASSFDRVDTEAFF
>TRBJ2-5|TRBV9
CASSVGLAGGPKETQYF
>TRBJ2-1|TRBV7-8
CASSLGDSGRYKWNEQFF
>TRBJ1-1|TRBV27
CASSLSVGTEAFF
>TRBJ1-2|TRBV7-8
CASGRDRGIGYTF
>TRBJ1-2|TRBV19
CASSARDSLIYGYTF
>TRBJ1-6|TRBV5-1
CASSLTGGDSPLHF
>TRBJ1-5|TRBV7-2
CASSASSNQPQHF
>TRBJ2-5|TRBV7-8
CATRDSQETQYF
>TRBJ2-7|TRBV5-4
CASSSPWDGTYEQYF
>TRBJ1-2|TRBV6-6
CASSYRATGQARASTF
>TRBJ2-7|TRBV5-1
CASSQGLANLEVYEQYF
>TRBJ1-1|TRBV11-3
CASSLDFMNTEAFF
>TRBJ2-1|TRBV9
CASSGRTNYNEQFF
>TRBJ2-1|TRBV30
CAWRSSGRPYNEQFF
>TRBJ2-7|TRBV5-4
CASFNAGQAYEQYF
>TRBJ2-7|TRBV6-5
CASRKTGSSYEQYF
>TRBJ1-1|TRBV5-6
CASSLGQQNTEAFF
>TRBJ1-1|TRBV5-1
CASSNKNTEAFF
>TRBJ1-4|TRBV18
CASSPRGQANNEKLFF
>TRBJ2-3|TRBV6-4
CASSEEGSTDTQYF
>TRBJ1-2|TRBV5-1
CASSLRGYGYTF
>TRBJ2-7|TRBV4-1
CASSQDLRDRGRRYEQYF
>TRBJ2-2|TRBV19
CASGRPRAGTNTGELFF
>TRBJ1-1|TRBV28
CASHSTNTEAFF
>TRBJ1-2|TRBV18
CASSPGYRTNYGYTF
>TRBJ1-3|TRBV4-3
CASSPHGGSSGNTIYF
>TRBJ2-4|TRBV7-6
CASSLGGRSGVAKNIQYF
>TRBJ1-1|TRBV5-1
CASRFSALTEAFF
>TRBJ2-2|TRBV9
CASSVGRGLAGTGELFF
>TRBJ2-7|TRBV7-2
CASSKGLAGISYEQYF
>TRBJ2-3|TRBV6-5
CASRPGLGPDTQYF
>TRBJ2-2|TRBV9
CASSADRVRGELFF
>TRBJ2-2|TRBV9
CASSVGRTSGRATDTGELFF
>TRBJ2-1|TRBV7-2
CASSLDRGDEQFF
>TRBJ2-7|TRBV29-1
CSLVTGSYEQYF
>TRBJ2-1|TRBV7-9
CASSLRGGTMDEQFF
>TRBJ1-1|TRBV6-1
CASSGDGEGEAFF
>TRBJ2-1|TRBV11-3
CASSSLAGGPGNEQFF
>TRBJ2-3|TRBV4-3
CARGASGNASTDTQYF
>TRBJ2-7|TRBV7-9
CASSLAWTESGEQYF